This T cell receptor beta chain emerged from a study of T cells in Graves' hyperthyroidism and ophthalmopathy. The investigators amplified TCR beta CDR3 regions from RNA transcripts. Carried out on the TCR CDR3, a first-round RT-PCR used the HTBI primer set. Using its own MiXCR run on the multiplex PCR reads, TCRdb lists one record per CDR3 protein. The sample holds approximately 410,000 distinct CDR3 sequences, about 15% seen once. This clonotype came up many times. J gave up 2 bases and V 5 bases, and 2 bases lay outside the gene matches. This CDR3 is 15 amino acids long. The chain carries TRBV12-3 or TRBV12-4 and TRBJ2-1; 11 nucleotides agree with TRBD2. The sequence derives from a man aged 18 to 30 with Graves' ophthalmopathy. Sequenced sample: blood. CDR3 DNA sequence: TGTGCCAGCAGTCAACTAGCGGGGGCCTACAATGAGCAGTTCTTC. Residues: CASSQLAGAYNEQFF.